This T cell receptor beta chain came from a study of metastatic and nonmetastatic thyroid tumors. This clone was picked up many times. CDR3 length: 15 residues. Trimming pared 6 bases from V and 7 bases from J, leaving 18 bases between. Germline values: CDR1 MDHEN, CDR2 SYDVKM. TCRdb reprocessed the PCR reads via MiXCR. The data contain fewer than 25,000 clones, about 11% of them singletons. Nobody among the patients had been given any treatment before thyroid surgery. This sequence was found in a female donor with papillary thyroid cancer or a benign thyroid nodule (not recorded which). Some clones in this sample may be carry-over from other donors' samples. The chain is built from TRBV28 and TRBJ1-4; no clear D. Input material: blood. CDR3 nucleotides: TGTGCCAGCAGGGAGACGCCTCATTCGGGTGAAAAACTGTTTTTT. It encodes CASRETPHSGEKLFF.